What follows are 21 T cell receptor beta chains derived from one specimen sequenced in a study of T cell responses to AZD1222 COVID-19 vaccine. Sequenced by immunoSEQ multiplex PCR; TCRdb stores in-frame clones only, minus some. The data hold approximately 150,000 clones, with about nine tenths observed a single time. Sequences were derived from peripheral blood, sampled on day 0 of AZD1222 vaccination. The receptors were sampled from an adult in good health.

The genes are TRBV7-9 and TRBJ2-7; TRBD2 might be the D (6 bases). Per the germline V gene, CDR1 is SEHNR and CDR2 is FQNEAQ (reference sequence). CDR3 size: 16 residues. Trimming took 3 bases from V and 1 from J, leaving 16 bases between them. CDR3 loop: CASSLGRGMRSYEQYF. The CDR3, as DNA: TGTGCCAGCAGCTTGGGCCGGGGGATGAGGTCCTACGAGCAGTACTTC.

The V gene is TRBV6-5, the J gene TRBJ1-2; TRBD1 aligns across 8 bases. There are 13 residues in the CDR3. Per the germline V gene, CDR1 is MNHEY and CDR2 is SVGAGI. V lost 8 bases and J lost 2; bases outside the gene matches: 4. CDR3 residues: CASRTGTNYGYTF. CDR3 nucleotide sequence: TGTGCCAGCCGGACAGGGACCAACTATGGCTACACCTTC.

The V and J genes are TRBV3-1 (or the pseudogene TRBV3-2) and TRBJ1-1, with 10 bases that match TRBD1. The CDR3 loop spans 15 amino acids. CDR1 is LGHDT, CDR2 YNNKEL, per germline (reference sequence). J was trimmed by 6 bases and V by 4 bases; bases with no gene match: 8. DNA of the CDR3: TGTGCCAGCAGCCCTCAGACAGGGGGCAGCCCTGAAGCTTTCTTT. Translation: CASSPQTGGSPEAFF.

The chain carries TRBV21-1 and TRBJ1-1. TRBV21-1 is labeled a pseudogene. CDR3 size: 15 residues. This CDR3 reads CASSKAPVGGTEAFF. The CDR3 DNA sequence: TGTGCCAGCAGCAAAGCGCCGGTCGGGGGGACTGAAGCTTTCTTT.

This chain links TRBV7-9 with TRBJ1-5; no definite D call. The CDR3 length is 13 residues. CDR1 is SEHNR and CDR2 is FQNEAQ in the germline V gene (reference sequence). With 3 bases removed from V and 8 bases from J, the gap between germline ends came to 11 bases. The CDR3 nucleotides read TGTGCCAGCAGCTTTGGCCCGAGTGAGCCCCAGCATTTT. It yields the protein CASSFGPSEPQHF.

The chain joins TRBV7-2 to TRBJ1-4; 7 nucleotides line up with TRBD1. This CDR3 comprises 15 residues. Germline CDR1 reads SGHTA; CDR2 reads FQGNSA. The V gene end was trimmed by 4 bases and the J gene end by 5 bases; junction bases not matched to a gene: 7. The CDR3 DNA reads as TGTGCCAGCAGCTGGAAAGGGGGCGTGAATGAAAAACTGTTTTTT. This gives the protein CASSWKGGVNEKLFF.

The chain recombines TRBV5-1 with TRBJ2-2; D not resolved. There are 15 residues in the CDR3. Germline V gives CDR1 SGHRS, CDR2 YFSETQ. The V end was cut by 3 bases, the J end by 0 bases, with 9 bases between. The CDR3 DNA reads as TGCGCCAGCAGCTCCGGGCGTCCGAACACCGGGGAGCTGTTTTTT. This translates into CASSSGRPNTGELFF.

Only one count was recorded for this clone. The chain recombines TRBV10-3 with TRBJ2-5, with TRBD2 identical over 8 bases. The germline CDR1 and CDR2 sequences are ENHRY and SYGVKD. The CDR3 loop spans 18 amino acids. V gave up 4 bases and J gave up 4 bases; unmatched junction bases: 17. CDR3 coding DNA: TGTGCCATCAGTGCCGAGGGAGCGGGGGCCCAAGGGACAGAGACCCAGTACTTC. Protein: CAISAEGAGAQGTETQYF.

This clone was counted a single time. The V call is TRBV3-1 (or the pseudogene TRBV3-2), the J call TRBJ1-3, with 7 bases identical to TRBD1. The CDR3 runs 13 residues. Per germline, CDR1 LGHDT and CDR2 YNNKEL (reference sequence). The trim removed 5 bases at V and 8 bases at J, leaving 6 bases unmatched. CDR3 sequence (DNA): TGTGCCAGCAGCGGCGCACAGGGGTACACCATATATTTT. Residues: CASSGAQGYTIYF.

About this clone: The junction and the germline gene differ at one end; a read error may be behind it. Different DNA sequences within this sample yield the same CDR3. V usage is TRBV18 and J usage is TRBJ1-2; no reliable D call. From germline, CDR1 is KGHSH and CDR2 LQKENI. The CDR3 loop spans 12 amino acids. In nucleotides, the CDR3 is TGTGCTAGCTCGCCAGACGTCGACGGCTACACCTTC. This gives the protein CASSPDVDGYTF.

The chain uses TRBV29-1 and TRBJ2-1; unclear D gene. The germline V and J ends were trimmed by 4 bases and 4 bases, with 14 bases remaining between them. The germline CDR1 and CDR2 sequences are SQVTM and ANQGSEA. There are 14 residues in the CDR3. CDR3 in amino acids: CSVGAAEIYNEQFF. The CDR3 coding sequence is TGCAGCGTTGGAGCTGCTGAGATTTACAATGAGCAGTTCTTC.

This chain connects TRBV19 to TRBJ1-1; D not resolved. Trimming shortened V by 2 bases and J by 0 bases, and 7 bases separated the two germline ends. This CDR3 has 14 residues. CDR1 LNHDA and CDR2 SQIVND come from the germline V gene (reference sequence). The CDR3 DNA reads as TGTGCCAGTAGTATAACAGACTTGAACACTGAAGCTTTCTTT. Amino acid sequence: CASSITDLNTEAFF.

The gene calls are TRBV4-3 and TRBJ1-1, with no clear D. The V end lost 0 bases, the J end lost 4 bases, and 15 bases lay between the germline ends. Germline CDR1 LGHNA, CDR2 YSLEER. CDR3 length: 16 amino acids. The CDR3 region is CASSQERDTTPTEAFF. CDR3 nucleotides: TGCGCCAGCAGCCAAGAGAGGGATACTACACCCACTGAAGCTTTCTTT.

The V and J genes are TRBV15 and TRBJ1-4, with D possibly matching TRBD1 (5 bases). The CDR3 runs 16 residues. Per germline, CDR1 LNHNV and CDR2 YYDKDF (reference sequence). Deletions cut 1 base from V and 10 bases from J, with 19 bases between. CDR3: CATSRGGGTTRGKLFF. In DNA, the CDR3 is TGTGCCACCAGCAGAGGTGGGGGGACCACGAGAGGAAAACTGTTTTTT.

Only one count was recorded for this clone. This chain connects TRBV27 to TRBJ1-6; TRBD1 aligns across 7 bases. CDR3 size: 14 residues. In germline, CDR1 is MNHEY, CDR2 SMNVEV (reference sequence). V lost 6 bases to trimming and J lost 8 bases; unmatched junction nucleotides: 7. CDR3 DNA sequence: TGTGCCAGCAGCAGAAGGGGGCGAGATTCACCCCTCCACTTT. This encodes CASSRRGRDSPLHF.

The V gene is TRBV11-2, the J gene TRBJ2-1, with 9 nucleotides matching TRBD2. Per the germline V gene, CDR1 is SGHAT and CDR2 is FQNNGV. The CDR3 spans 13 residues. V was clipped by 4 bases and J by 8 bases; unmatched bases: 3. The CDR3 loop is CASSSGLAYEQFF. CDR3 nucleotide sequence: TGTGCCAGCAGCTCGGGACTAGCCTATGAGCAGTTCTTC.

This clone was found a few times. The chain recombines TRBV4-2 with TRBJ2-2; D unresolved. Deletions cut 4 bases from V and 1 base from J, with 10 bases between. The V gene's germline CDR1 is LGHNA and CDR2 YNFKEQ. This CDR3 comprises 15 residues. The CDR3 loop reads CASSRRVGNTGELFF. CDR3 nucleotide sequence: TGTGCCAGCAGCCGAAGGGTGGGGAACACCGGGGAGCTGTTTTTT.

The chain joins TRBV2 to TRBJ1-5; D remains unclear. Germline-derived CDR1 and CDR2 are SNHLY and FYNNEI. CDR3 size: 16 residues. Trimming removed 4 bases from V and 2 bases from J, with 15 bases in between. CDR3 DNA sequence: TGTGCCAGCAGTGGGAGGCCAGCTGGTGGCAATCAGCCCCAGCATTTT. Amino acid sequence: CASSGRPAGGNQPQHF. Filled out from reference TRBV2 and TRBJ1-5, the complete variable domain reads EPEVTQTPSHQVTQMGQEVILRCVPISNHLYFYWYRQILGQKVEFLVSFYNNEISEKSEIFDDQFSVERPDGSNFTLKIRSTKLEDSAMYFCASSGRPAGGNQPQHFGDGTRLSIL.

V and J are TRBV5-1 and TRBJ2-1, with D unclear. Trimming stripped 0 bases from V and 8 bases from J, with 9 bases between. Germline CDR1 SGHRS, CDR2 YFSETQ. The CDR3 length is 13 residues. CDR3 in DNA: TGCGCCAGCAGCTTGGATTCGGGCCATGAGCAGTTCTTC. Amino acids: CASSLDSGHEQFF. Full variable domain (remainder filled in from reference TRBV5-1 and TRBJ2-1): KAGVTQTPRYLIKTRGQQVTLSCSPISGHRSVSWYQQTPGQGLQFLFEYFSETQRNKGNFPGRFSGRQFSNSRSEMNVSTLELGDSALYLCASSLDSGHEQFFGPGTRLTVL.

Comment on this clone: Other DNA sequences in the same sample also yield this CDR3. The chain carries TRBV9 and TRBJ2-1; TRBD2 aligns across 13 bases. V was clipped by 0 bases and J by 6 bases; unmatched bases: 0. The germline V gene encodes CDR1 SGDLS and CDR2 YYNGEE. There are 15 residues in the CDR3. The CDR3 nucleotides read TGTGCCAGCAGCGTAGGACTAGCGGGGGGCAATGAGCAGTTCTTC. This sequence encodes CASSVGLAGGNEQFF.

The rearrangement uses TRBV20-1 and TRBJ2-7; the D is unclear. Looked up from germline, CDR1 is DFQATT and CDR2 is SNEGSKA (reference sequence). The CDR3 extends over 14 amino acids. With 3 bases removed from V and 1 base from J, the gap between germline ends came to 13 bases. CDR3 protein: CSASGRSRSYEQYF. In DNA form, the CDR3 reads TGCAGTGCTAGTGGGCGCAGCAGGTCCTACGAGCAGTACTTC.